Following are 23 T cell receptor beta chains from one sample sequenced in a study of T cell responses to AZD1222 COVID-19 vaccine. Only in-frame clones appear in the TCRdb table, and some are missing; sequencing was by immunoSEQ multiplex PCR. The sample has roughly 130,000 clones, 92% seen once. Here the sequenced sample was peripheral blood, taken 28 days after the second AZD1222 dose. Receptors were obtained from an adult who received the AZD1222 COVID-19 vaccine.

The rearrangement joins TRBV28 to TRBJ2-7; 9 nucleotides agree with TRBD1. Germline V gene sequence: CDR1 MDHEN, CDR2 SYDVKM. The junction had 5 bases not matched to a gene; V was cut back by 11 bases and J by 3 bases. The CDR3 is 12 residues long. The CDR3 reads CAAGQGRYEQYF. DNA for the CDR3: TGTGCCGCCGGACAGGGGCGCTACGAGCAGTACTTC.

The chain has TRBV7-6 and TRBJ1-4; D may be TRBD1 (5 bases). V was cut by 5 bases and J by 3 bases, with 10 bases left in between. CDR3 length: 14 residues. Germline lookup yields CDR1 SGHVS and CDR2 FNYEAQ. The CDR3 is CASSVAGPNEKLFF. The CDR3 coding sequence is TGTGCCAGCAGCGTGGCGGGGCCTAATGAAAAACTGTTTTTT.

The chain recombines TRBV27 with TRBJ2-1; 13 bases are shared with TRBD2. CDR1 and CDR2 from the germline V gene are MNHEY and SMNVEV (reference sequence). V was pared by 2 bases and J by 10 bases, with 5 bases of the junction left unmatched. This CDR3 is built from 15 residues. The CDR3 DNA is TGTGCCAGCAGTTTAAGCCCGGGACTAGCGGGGGAGCAGTTCTTC. It specifies CASSLSPGLAGEQFF.

CDR3 DNA sequence: TGTGCCAGCTCACCGTCCGGGGGCTCTCAGGGCTACACCTTC. It is translated as CASSPSGGSQGYTF. This chain connects TRBV18 to TRBJ1-2; a possible D gene is TRBD1 (6 bases). From germline, CDR1 is KGHSH and CDR2 LQKENI. V was cut by 3 bases and J by 8 bases, with 16 bases left in between. The CDR3 extends over 14 amino acids.

This chain links TRBV28 with TRBJ1-6; D is unresolved. Trimming left V 3 bases short and J 10 bases short, with 7 bases between. The CDR3 contains 12 residues. CDR1 and CDR2 from the germline V gene are MDHEN and SYDVKM. The CDR3 bases are TGTGCCAGCAGTTTTCTAGGGTCACCCCTCCACTTT. Its translation: CASSFLGSPLHF.

The genes are TRBV11-2 and TRBJ2-1; D gene unclear. Germline assignment: CDR1 SGHAT and CDR2 FQNNGV. CDR3 length: 13 residues. The germline V and J ends were trimmed by 0 bases and 7 bases, with 7 bases remaining between them. CDR3 sequence (DNA): TGTGCCAGCAGCTTAGATTTAACGAATGAGCAGTTCTTC. Encoded protein: CASSLDLTNEQFF.

The sample holds one count of this clone. The chain links TRBV7-9 to TRBJ2-1; D is perhaps TRBD2 (5 bases). Germline CDR1 is SEHNR and CDR2 is FQNEAQ (reference sequence). CDR3 length: 15 residues. V shed 2 bases and J shed 0 bases, with 8 bases lying between them. As DNA, the CDR3 is TGTGCCAGCAGCTTATTTGGGAGCTCCTACAATGAGCAGTTCTTC. Encoded protein: CASSLFGSSYNEQFF.

V is TRBV29-1 and J is TRBJ2-5; D unresolved. V was clipped by 5 bases and J by 5 bases, with 15 bases between them. The CDR3 totals 13 residues. Germline V gene lookup returns CDR1 SQVTM and CDR2 ANQGSEA. The CDR3 sequence is CSVPDGFEETQYF. The CDR3 DNA reads TGCAGCGTTCCGGACGGGTTTGAGGAGACCCAGTACTTC. The entire variable domain, with the rest obtained from reference TRBV29-1 and TRBJ2-5, is as follows: SAVISQKPSRDICQRGTSLTIQCQVDSQVTMMFWYRQQPGQSLTLIATANQGSEATYESGFVIDKFPISRPNLTFSTLTVSNMSPEDSSIYLCSVPDGFEETQYFGPGTRLLVL.

The chain carries TRBV18 and TRBJ1-1; the D gene is possibly TRBD1 (6 bases). Trimming stripped 4 bases from V and 1 base from J, with 13 bases between. The V gene's germline CDR1 is KGHSH and CDR2 LQKENI. CDR3 size: 15 residues. The CDR3 nucleotides are TGTGCCAGCTCACGGATGGGGGGGCAGAACACTGAAGCTTTCTTT. This encodes CASSRMGGQNTEAFF.

In this sample, this clone turned up once. CDR3 nucleotide sequence: TGTGCCAGCAGCTTCGGGTCCGGACGAGGAAACACCATATATTTT. Amino acids: CASSFGSGRGNTIYF. This chain links TRBV5-8 with TRBJ1-3; unclear D gene. CDR1 is SGHTS, CDR2 YDEGEE, per germline. This CDR3 region has 15 residues. The V and J ends lost 2 bases and 4 bases respectively, with 13 bases between them. The variable domain in full, completed from reference TRBV5-8 and TRBJ1-3, reads EAGVTQSPTHLIKTRGQQATLRCSPISGHTSVYWYQQALGLGLQFLLWYDEGEERNRGNFPPRFSGRQFPNYSSELNVNALELEDSALYLCASSFGSGRGNTIYFGEGSWLTVV.

V is TRBV12-3 or TRBV12-4 and J is TRBJ1-2; D not certain. V lost 7 bases and J lost 8, with 17 bases in between. This CDR3 has 13 amino acids. The CDR3, as DNA: TGTGCCAGCACCCTCCCTGGACTAACGGGCTACACCTTC. Translated: CASTLPGLTGYTF.

The J gene is TRBJ2-7, the V gene TRBV5-6, with no clear D. V was shortened by 4 bases and J by 4 bases, with 6 bases between the two germline ends. The CDR3 has 11 amino acids. Germline V CDR1 and CDR2: SGHDT, YYEEEE. CDR3 nucleotide sequence: TGTGCCAGCAGCCGCCGTTACGAGCAGTACTTC. The encoded protein is CASSRRYEQYF.

The gene calls are TRBV19 and TRBJ1-3, with a tentative D call TRBD1 (6 bases). The CDR3 length is 14 residues. Germline CDR1 is LNHDA and CDR2 is SQIVND (reference sequence). Trimming took off 5 bases at V and 2 bases at J, with 10 bases between the two ends. The CDR3 loop is CASSPQGTGNTIYF. CDR3 DNA sequence: TGTGCCAGTAGTCCTCAGGGGACTGGAAACACCATATATTTT.

Ten or more counts support this clone. This chain connects TRBV6-4 to TRBJ1-2; weak D call: TRBD1 (5 bases). There are 13 residues in the CDR3. Germline V gene data show CDR1 as MRHNA and CDR2 as SNTAGT. V was shortened by 1 base and J by 3 bases, with 6 bases between the two germline ends. This CDR3 is CASSDWGDYGYTF. The CDR3, as DNA: TGTGCCAGCAGTGACTGGGGGGACTATGGCTACACCTTC.

This chain uses TRBV4-3 with TRBJ2-4; D gene uncertain. The CDR3 consists of 15 residues. The V and J ends lost 0 bases and 0 bases respectively, with 6 bases between them. Germline V lookup: CDR1 LGHNA, CDR2 YSLEER. The DNA for the CDR3 is TGCGCCAGCAGCCAAGATCCCCGAGCCAAAAACATTCAGTACTTC. Translated, it gives CASSQDPRAKNIQYF.

The chain recombines TRBV3-1 (or the pseudogene TRBV3-2) with TRBJ2-3, with D hard to call. The germline CDR1 and CDR2 sequences are LGHDT and YNNKEL (reference sequence). The CDR3 covers 15 residues. Trimming shortened V by 4 bases and J by 1 base, and 12 bases separated the two germline ends. The CDR3 coding sequence is TGTGCCAGCAGCCCGCACAGATTCCGCACAGATACGCAGTATTTT. Translation gives CASSPHRFRTDTQYF.

The rearrangement joins TRBV7-8 to TRBJ1-6, with TRBD1 matching 7 bases. The germline gives CDR1 SGHVS, CDR2 FQNEAQ. Trimming at V came to 0 bases and at J to 9 bases, leaving 5 bases not matched to a gene. CDR3 length: 15 amino acids. CDR3 sequence reads: CASSLAEPGGSPLHF. For the CDR3, the DNA is TGTGCCAGCAGCTTAGCGGAGCCAGGGGGTTCACCCCTCCACTTT.

This clone appeared once. CDR3: CASSDRVNTEAFF. DNA of the CDR3: TGTGCCAGCAGTGATAGAGTGAACACTGAAGCTTTCTTT. This chain links TRBV2 with TRBJ1-1, with D unclear. Trimming left V 3 bases short and J 0 bases short, with 5 bases between. CDR1 is SNHLY and CDR2 is FYNNEI in the germline V gene. The CDR3 sequence is 13 residues long.

The gene calls are TRBV9 and TRBJ2-7; D tentatively fits TRBD1 or TRBD2 (6 bases each). CDR1 is SGDLS, CDR2 YYNGEE, per germline. This CDR3 comprises 14 residues. Trimming took 0 bases from V and 2 from J, leaving 9 bases between them. The DNA of the CDR3 is TGTGCCAGCAGCGTAGGGGGGGCCACCTACGAGCAGTACTTC. Translating it yields CASSVGGATYEQYF.

This chain uses TRBV6-5 with TRBJ2-3; 7 nucleotides align to TRBD2. The CDR3 covers 14 residues. V trimming: 7 bases; J trimming: 4 bases; junction bases outside the gene matches: 8. Germline V gene lookup returns CDR1 MNHEY and CDR2 SVGAGI. In nucleotides, the CDR3 is TGTGCCAGCACTCGTCGGAGCGGGGCAGATACGCAGTATTTT. Its protein product is CASTRRSGADTQYF.

The chain couples TRBV28 to TRBJ1-2; D perhaps matches TRBD1 (5 bases). Germline CDR1 is MDHEN and CDR2 is SYDVKM. Trimming removed 2 bases at V and 4 bases at J, with 11 bases between. This CDR3 comprises 14 residues. CDR3 loop: CASSLPGKGYGYTF. CDR3 bases: TGTGCCAGCAGTTTACCAGGGAAGGGCTATGGCTACACCTTC.

Concerning this clone itself: Other nucleotide sequences from this sample produce the same CDR3. The CDR3 nucleotides read TGTGCCAGCAGTCTGAGCGGGTCCTACAATGAGCAGTTCTTC. Translating it yields CASSLSGSYNEQFF. This chain uses TRBV14 with TRBJ2-1; possibly TRBD2 for D (6 bases). In germline, CDR1 is SGHDN, CDR2 FVKESK. The V end lost 6 bases, the J end lost 1 base, and 10 bases lay between the germline ends. CDR3 size: 14 residues.

The chain uses TRBV4-1 and TRBJ2-2; the D gene could be TRBD1 or TRBD2 (6 bases each). V was clipped by 0 bases and J by 6 bases, with 14 bases between them. In germline, CDR1 is MGHRA, CDR2 YSYEKL. The CDR3 loop spans 16 amino acids. The CDR3 loop is CASSQERLGGSGELFF. Written as DNA, the CDR3 is TGCGCCAGCAGCCAAGAACGATTGGGGGGCTCCGGGGAGCTGTTTTTT.